This entry lists 20 T cell receptor beta chains sequenced from one sample in a study of graft-versus-host responses after intestinal transplantation (TCRdb year 2021). Their target antigens are unknown. Preparation of the library involved the immunoSEQ multiplex PCR assay. TCRdb took over this immuneACCESS table, retaining in-frame rearrangements with V and J assigned. Such tables are incomplete; in checked studies, under half of the missing clones stem from an unresolved V gene, and the remainder is unexplained. Recorded for this sample are around 71,000 clones; approximately 96% of them occurred a single time. Of the sample, around 0.57% is held by the ten largest clones. The time point label of this sample denotes: cells obtained before transplantation from donor or recipient. Sequencing used unstimulated CD8+ T cells sorted from spleen or lymph node cells, obtained before intestinal transplant. The source is a human donor who received an intestinal transplant.

This chain connects TRBV4-2 to TRBJ2-1, with 12 bases lining up with TRBD2. V trimming: 6 bases; J trimming: 0 bases; junction bases outside the gene matches: 6. The CDR3 is 17 amino acids. CDR1 is LGHNA, CDR2 YNFKEQ, per germline. The CDR3 DNA reads as TGTGCCAGCAGTGGACTAGCGGGGATGAGCTCCTACAATGAGCAGTTCTTC. Its protein is CASSGLAGMSSYNEQFF.

This clone was seen a handful of times. Other DNA sequences of this sample code for an identical CDR3. CDR3 coding DNA: TGCGCCAGCAGCCCGCGGGGAGGGGATTTAGCTTTCTTT. It encodes CASSPRGGDLAFF. V gene TRBV5-1 combines with J gene TRBJ1-1; perhaps TRBD1 as D (5 bases). The germline gives CDR1 SGHRS, CDR2 YFSETQ. Trimming took 4 bases from V and 10 from J, leaving 17 bases between them. This CDR3 spans 13 amino acids.

The chain links TRBV6-5 to TRBJ2-1; TRBD2 matches at 14 bases. The CDR3 spans 15 residues. J gave up 6 bases and V 7 bases, and 5 bases lay outside the gene matches. The germline V gene encodes CDR1 MNHEY and CDR2 SVGAGI. The CDR3 DNA reads as TGTGCCAGCACCTCGACTAGCGGGAGGGGCAATGAGCAGTTCTTC. Amino acids: CASTSTSGRGNEQFF.

The V gene is TRBV19, the J gene TRBJ1-4, with D possibly matching TRBD1 (6 bases). Per germline, CDR1 LNHDA and CDR2 SQIVND (reference sequence). This CDR3 has 14 residues. The germline V and J ends were trimmed by 2 bases and 4 bases, with 8 bases remaining between them. The CDR3 spells CASSISRGNEKLFF. DNA of the CDR3: TGTGCCAGTAGTATATCCAGGGGTAATGAAAAACTGTTTTTT. The full variable domain, rest sourced from reference TRBV19 and TRBJ1-4, is DGGITQSPKYLFRKEGQNVTLSCEQNLNHDAMYWYRQDPGQGLRLIYYSQIVNDFQKGDIAEGYSVSREKKESFPLTVTSAQKNPTAFYLCASSISRGNEKLFFGSGTQLSVL.

V usage is TRBV27 and J usage is TRBJ2-7, with D possibly matching TRBD1 (7 bases). From germline, CDR1 is MNHEY and CDR2 SMNVEV (reference sequence). V dropped 2 bases and J dropped 2 bases, with 13 bases sitting between them. The CDR3 sequence is 15 residues long. This CDR3 is CASSLGGGAPYEQYF. For the CDR3, the DNA is TGTGCCAGCAGTTTAGGAGGGGGCGCCCCCTACGAGCAGTACTTC.

The V gene is TRBV9, the J gene TRBJ1-1; 7 bases align to TRBD1. This CDR3 region has 15 residues. Per the germline V gene, CDR1 is SGDLS and CDR2 is YYNGEE. J gave up 1 base and V 0 bases, and 3 bases lay outside the gene matches. DNA of the CDR3: TGTGCCAGCAGCGTAGGCGGGACAGCGAACACTGAAGCTTTCTTT. This sequence encodes CASSVGGTANTEAFF.

This chain's CDR3 is CASRRDGAGIEKLFF. The CDR3 region has the DNA TGTGCCAGCAGGCGGGATGGGGCAGGGATTGAAAAACTGTTTTTT. The V gene is TRBV5-6, the J gene TRBJ1-4, with D perhaps matching TRBD1 (5 bases). The CDR3 runs 15 residues. CDR1 is SGHDT and CDR2 is YYEEEE in the germline V gene. V lost 5 bases and J 7 bases, leaving 18 bases between the germline ends.

The chain links TRBV6-5 to TRBJ2-7, with no clear D. Trimming pared 2 bases from V and 7 bases from J, leaving 9 bases between. Per germline, CDR1 MNHEY and CDR2 SVGAGI. The CDR3 is 12 amino acids. Here the CDR3 reads CASSYGGLEQYF. In DNA, the CDR3 is TGTGCCAGCAGTTACGGTGGGTTGGAGCAGTACTTC.

As to this clone: Sequence at one end of the junction differs from germline and may be a read error. CDR3 sequence (DNA): TGTGCCAGCAGCCTAGCGAATGAGCAGTTCTTC. As protein: CASSLANEQFF. The chain recombines TRBV7-9 with TRBJ2-1; D possibly corresponds to TRBD2 (6 bases). The CDR3 sequence is 11 residues long. Germline V lookup: CDR1 SEHNR, CDR2 FQNEAQ (reference sequence).

The V call is TRBV28, the J call TRBJ2-7; TRBD2 matches 10 bases. CDR3 length: 16 residues. V shed 3 bases and J 2 bases; nucleotides not matched to a gene: 7. Per germline, CDR1 MDHEN and CDR2 SYDVKM. The CDR3, as DNA: TGTGCCAGCAGTTTCTCCCAAACTAGCGGGACCTACGAGCAGTACTTC. Amino acids: CASSFSQTSGTYEQYF. Looking up the rest from reference TRBV28 and TRBJ2-7 gives the full variable domain: DVKVTQSSRYLVKRTGEKVFLECVQDMDHENMFWYRQDPGLGLRLIYFSYDVKMKEKGDIPEGYSVSREKKERFSLILESASTNQTSMYLCASSFSQTSGTYEQYFGPGTRLTVT.

This rearrangement joins TRBV7-9 to TRBJ2-3; TRBD2 might be the D (6 bases). Germline V gene data show CDR1 as SEHNR and CDR2 as FQNEAQ (reference sequence). The CDR3 loop spans 13 amino acids. V dropped 1 base and J dropped 8 bases, with 10 bases sitting between them. The chain's CDR3 is CASSLGREVTQYF. In DNA, the CDR3 is TGTGCCAGCAGCTTAGGCAGGGAGGTTACGCAGTATTTT.

The genes are TRBV7-6 and TRBJ2-2, with 15 bases that match TRBD2. Germline CDR1 is SGHVS and CDR2 is FNYEAQ. Losses at the gene ends were 4 bases for V and 7 bases for J; bases not matched to a gene: 7. The CDR3 totals 17 residues. CDR3 sequence reads: CASSSGLAGGQDGELFF. The DNA of the CDR3 is TGTGCCAGCAGCTCCGGACTAGCGGGAGGGCAGGACGGGGAGCTGTTTTTT.

This chain connects TRBV6-5 to TRBJ2-1; 7 nucleotides agree with TRBD2. The germline CDR1 and CDR2 sequences are MNHEY and SVGAGI. V dropped 5 bases and J dropped 5; count of bases not matched to a gene: 6. This CDR3 has 14 amino acids. The CDR3 sequence: CASSAGAFNNEQFF. For the CDR3, the DNA is TGTGCCAGCAGTGCGGGAGCCTTCAACAATGAGCAGTTCTTC.

V gene TRBV9 combines with J gene TRBJ2-1, with D possibly being TRBD1 or TRBD2 (5 bases each). Per germline, CDR1 SGDLS and CDR2 YYNGEE. Trimming took off 3 bases at V and 0 bases at J, with 16 bases between the two ends. This CDR3 comprises 17 residues. The CDR3 loop reads CASSAHGALGSYNEQFF. DNA for the CDR3: TGTGCCAGCAGCGCCCACGGGGCGCTGGGCTCCTACAATGAGCAGTTCTTC.

This chain links TRBV6-6 with TRBJ2-1, with 11 nucleotides matching TRBD2. The CDR3 loop spans 12 amino acids. Germline lookup yields CDR1 MNHNY and CDR2 SVGAGI (reference sequence). V shed 7 bases and J 15 bases; nucleotides not matched to a gene: 8. The CDR3 DNA sequence: TGTGCCAGCACCCCGACTAGCGGGACGTCGTTCTTC. Translated, it gives CASTPTSGTSFF.

The chain uses TRBV4-2 and TRBJ2-7; 8 bases are a match to TRBD2. Germline V gene lookup returns CDR1 LGHNA and CDR2 YNFKEQ. Germline trimming cut 4 bases from V and 4 bases from J; bases unmatched to any gene: 6. The CDR3 runs 14 residues. The CDR3: CASSPWTSQYEQYF. The CDR3 DNA follows: TGTGCCAGCAGCCCTTGGACTAGCCAATACGAGCAGTACTTC.

This rearrangement joins TRBV5-1 to TRBJ2-7, with TRBD2 matching 9 bases. CDR3 length: 14 residues. The J segment lost 4 bases and the V segment lost 0 bases, leaving 2 bases of the junction unmatched. The germline V gene has CDR1 SGHRS and CDR2 YFSETQ. The CDR3 DNA sequence: TGCGCCAGCAGCTTGGGGAGCGGGGGGTACGAGCAGTACTTC. This sequence encodes CASSLGSGGYEQYF. The whole variable domain, remainder taken from reference TRBV5-1 and TRBJ2-7, is KAGVTQTPRYLIKTRGQQVTLSCSPISGHRSVSWYQQTPGQGLQFLFEYFSETQRNKGNFPGRFSGRQFSNSRSEMNVSTLELGDSALYLCASSLGSGGYEQYFGPGTRLTVT.

The chain uses TRBV7-6 and TRBJ1-1, with D possibly being TRBD1 (5 bases). The CDR3 sequence is 15 residues long. From germline, CDR1 is SGHVS and CDR2 FNYEAQ. The V end lost 2 bases, the J end lost 3 bases, and 13 bases lay between the germline ends. The CDR3 DNA sequence: TGTGCCAGCAGCTTAAGCGGGGGGAGGGACACTGAAGCTTTCTTT. It is translated as CASSLSGGRDTEAFF.

CDR3 sequence reads: CASSLAPGTLSYEQYF. As DNA, the CDR3 is TGTGCCAGCAGCTTAGCCCCGGGGACACTTTCCTACGAGCAGTACTTC. The V and J genes are TRBV7-6 and TRBJ2-7; possible D gene TRBD1, 6 bases. The length of the CDR3 is 16 residues. The V end was cut by 0 bases, the J end by 1 base, with 13 bases between. CDR1 is SGHVS and CDR2 is FNYEAQ in the germline V gene.

J is TRBJ2-7 and V is TRBV5-1, with D perhaps TRBD2 (5 bases). This CDR3 contains 13 residues. Looked up from germline, CDR1 is SGHRS and CDR2 is YFSETQ. V lost 2 bases to trimming and J lost 4 bases, with 10 bases between them. CDR3 sequence (DNA): TGCGCCAGCAGCTTAGAGGGAATATACGAGCAGTACTTC. It specifies CASSLEGIYEQYF.